The 22 T cell receptor beta chains reported below all come from one sample, sequenced in a study of tumor and adjacent non-tumor tissue in lung cancer. No cell sorting was done before RNA was extracted from the tissue. The normal lung tissue was taken more than 3 cm from the tumor edge. Three rounds of nested PCR, following a modified ARM-PCR protocol, produced the TCRbeta library. TCRdb called the multiplex PCR reads again in MiXCR, with one record for every CDR3 protein. Of roughly 75,000 distinct CDR3 sequences in the sample, nearly 70% are singletons; the top ten hold 25% to 35%. The sequenced sample consisted of distant non-tumor lung tissue. The receptors here all came from a woman in her fifties or sixties with non-small cell lung cancer.

This chain uses TRBV7-2 with TRBJ1-4; D call uncertain. The germline V and J ends were trimmed by 5 bases and 0 bases, with 10 bases remaining between them. CDR3 length: 15 residues. CDR1 is SGHTA and CDR2 is FQGNSA in the germline V gene. CDR3 nucleotide sequence: TGTGCCAGCAGCCCCGGTCCCTCAACTAATGAAAAACTGTTTTTT. It codes for CASSPGPSTNEKLFF.

Concerning this clonotype itself: Germline is not matched at one junction end, which may reflect a read error. The V gene is TRBV28, the J gene TRBJ1-1, with D possibly being TRBD1 (5 bases). CDR1 and CDR2 (germline): MDHEN, SYDVKM. The CDR3 has 15 residues. The CDR3 reads CVSSSHRTLYPEAFF. The CDR3 region has the DNA TGTGTCAGCAGTTCCCATCGGACACTATACCCTGAAGCTTTCTTT.

Concerning this clonotype: Mismatch with germline at one junction end may stem from a read error. V and J are TRBV11-1 and TRBJ2-3; TRBD1 matches at 7 bases. This CDR3 is 14 amino acids long. The germline V gene encodes CDR1 SGHAT and CDR2 FQDESV (reference sequence). CDR3 bases: TGTGCCAGCAGCGTAGCGACAGGGACAGATATGCAGTATTTT. This codes for CASSVATGTDMQYF.

This clonotype came up a few times. Being one base from a much bigger clone, this may be a read error. The chain joins TRBV12-3 or TRBV12-4 to TRBJ2-5; 8 bases are shared with TRBD1. The CDR3 consists of 13 residues. DNA for the CDR3: TGTACCAGCAGTAACAGGGGGCAAGAGACCCAGTACTTC. Amino acids: CTSSNRGQETQYF.

The CDR3 loop reads CACEGWEGRSYEQYF. CDR3 DNA sequence: TGTGCCTGTGAAGGGTGGGAGGGCCGATCCTACGAGCAGTACTTC. This chain joins TRBV30 and TRBJ2-7, with 7 nucleotides matching TRBD2. CDR3 size: 15 residues. The V and J ends lost 6 bases and 1 base, in that order; junction bases with no gene match: 12. CDR1 and CDR2 (germline): GTSNPN, SVGIG (reference sequence).

V is TRBV4-3 and J is TRBJ1-2, with unresolved D. The CDR3 runs to 14 residues. The germline gives CDR1 LGHNA, CDR2 YSLEER. V dropped 1 base and J dropped 8 bases, with 14 bases sitting between them. This CDR3 reads CASSQVWGGRGYTF. The CDR3 DNA is TGCGCCAGCAGCCAAGTTTGGGGTGGCAGGGGCTACACCTTC.

A remark on this clonotype: It may be a read error: a sequence one base away is much more abundant. The chain couples TRBV12-3 or TRBV12-4 to TRBJ1-6; D is undetermined. The CDR3 is made up of 14 amino acids. CDR3 loop: CARSSTPYNSPLHF. DNA of the CDR3: TGTGCCAGGAGTTCGACTCCTTATAATTCACCCCTCCACTTT.

About this clonotype: This sequence may be a read error, since a much larger clone differs from it by one base. CDR3 amino acids: CASSSFGQGAYNEQFF. The CDR3 DNA reads TGTGCCAGCAGTTCCTTCGGACAGGGGGCATACAATGAGCAGTTCTTC. V gene TRBV6-6 combines with J gene TRBJ2-1, with 11 bases fitting TRBD1. Germline CDR1 MNHNY, CDR2 SVGAGI (reference sequence). CDR3 size: 16 residues. After removal of 4 bases from V and 4 bases from J, the junction contained 6 bases not matched to a gene.

Remarks on this clonotype: Germline is not matched at one junction end, which may reflect a read error. The chain has TRBV11-2 and TRBJ1-5, with no clear D. The V gene's germline CDR1 is SGHAT and CDR2 FQNNGV. There are 13 residues in the CDR3. The CDR3 sequence: CASSLDGNQPQDF. The CDR3 DNA is TGTGCCAGCAGCTTAGACGGAAATCAGCCCCAGGATTTT.

Concerning this clonotype: The junction and the germline gene differ at one end; a read error may be behind it. The chain employs TRBV11-2 and TRBJ1-2, with D uncertain. Germline V gene data show CDR1 as SGHAT and CDR2 as FQNNGV. CDR3 length equals 14 residues. The CDR3 region is CASSLGAVNYGHTF. As DNA, the CDR3 is TGTGCCAGCAGCTTAGGGGCGGTAAACTATGGCCACACCTTT. The entire variable domain, with the rest obtained from reference TRBV11-2 and TRBJ1-2, is as follows: EAGVAQSPRYKIIEKRQSVAFWCNPISGHATLYWYQQILGQGPKLLIQFQNNGVVDDSQLPKDRFSAERLKGVDSTLKIQPAKLEDSAVYLCASSLGAVNYGHTFGSGTRLTVV.

About this clonotype: A junction end diverges from the germline sequence, so it may reflect a read error. V and J are TRBV11-2 and TRBJ2-4, with D maybe TRBD1 (6 bases). CDR1 is SGHAT and CDR2 is FQNNGV in the germline V gene. This CDR3 region has 17 residues. This CDR3 reads CASSLVPRGSTGNIKYF. The CDR3 DNA sequence: TGTGCCAGCAGCTTAGTTCCTAGGGGGAGTACCGGAAACATTAAGTACTTC.

About this clonotype itself: This sequence may be a read error, since a much larger clone differs from it by one base. V usage is TRBV20-1 and J usage is TRBJ2-7; D might be TRBD1 (5 bases). Germline-derived CDR1 and CDR2 are DFQATT and SNEGSKA (reference sequence). The CDR3 runs to 14 residues. The V and J ends lost 4 bases and 5 bases respectively, with 18 bases between them. CDR3 nucleotides: TGCAGTGCTAAACACGATTATCAGGGCCACGAGCAGTACTTC. Amino acid sequence: CSAKHDYQGHEQYF.

This clonotype was detected only a few times. An end of the junction does not agree with germline; a read error may underlie this. The chain has TRBV4-1 and TRBJ1-1, with a weak D call TRBD1 (5 bases). This CDR3 is 16 amino acids long. Germline loops: CDR1 MGHRA, CDR2 YSYEKL. The CDR3 protein is CASSQDLCRVGTEAFF. In nucleotides, the CDR3 is TGCGCCAGTAGCCAAGATCTCTGCAGGGTAGGCACTGAAGCTTTCTTT.

This clonotype has only one observation. This may arise from a read error, as a much more abundant clone is one base away. The V call is TRBV6-1, the J call TRBJ1-2; D unresolved. The CDR3 runs to 13 residues. The germline V gene encodes CDR1 MNHNS and CDR2 SASEGT. The CDR3, as DNA: TGTGCCAGGAGTGAACTCACCGCTGGTGGCTACACCTTC. It specifies CARSELTAGGYTF.

The CDR3 sequence is CASSPGRMILTGYGYTF. CDR3 in DNA: TGTGCCAGCAGCCCGGGACGGATGATACTTACTGGATATGGCTACACCTTC. The chain joins TRBV5-6 to TRBJ1-2, with D perhaps TRBD1 (5 bases). There are 17 residues in the CDR3. V lost 4 bases and J lost 5, with 24 bases in between. Germline values: CDR1 SGHDT, CDR2 YYEEEE.

Details on this clonotype: This could be a read error, since a much larger clone is one nucleotide away. The rearrangement joins TRBV30 to TRBJ2-7, with D possibly being TRBD1 (6 bases). Trimming removed 8 bases at V and 3 bases at J, with 17 bases between. The CDR3 extends over 13 amino acids. Germline assignment: CDR1 GTSNPN and CDR2 SVGIG (reference sequence). CDR3 loop: CARKQGQGYEQYF. The CDR3 bases are TGTGCCAGGAAGCAGGGGCAGGGCTACGAGCAGTACTTC.

For this clonotype: One junction end does not reproduce the germline sequence, and a read error may be involved. The chain couples TRBV10-3 to TRBJ1-5; D not resolved. Germline loops: CDR1 ENHRY, CDR2 SYGVKD. The CDR3 loop spans 13 amino acids. The CDR3 DNA sequence: TGTGCCATCAGTTCAGGCAACAATCAGCCCCATCATTTT. Protein sequence: CAISSGNNQPHHF.

This clonotype occurred many times. V is TRBV11-2 and J is TRBJ1-1; D gene uncertain. Germline V gene lookup returns CDR1 SGHAT and CDR2 FQNNGV. The CDR3 consists of 13 residues. Trimming removed 5 bases at V and 5 bases at J, with 12 bases between. The CDR3 protein is CASSPDLGTEAFF. The DNA for the CDR3 is TGTGCCAGCAGCCCGGACCTGGGGACTGAAGCTTTCTTT.

This clonotype was counted only a few times. The chain recombines TRBV28 with TRBJ2-7; 7 nucleotides agree with TRBD1. Trimming removed 4 bases from V and 0 bases from J; junction bases left unmatched: 9. CDR3 size: 16 residues. The germline V gene encodes CDR1 MDHEN and CDR2 SYDVKM. CDR3 residues: CASSSLTGAPSYEQYF. The CDR3 DNA follows: TGTGCCAGCAGTTCGCTCACAGGGGCACCCTCCTACGAGCAGTACTTC.

As concerns this clonotype: This may arise from a read error, as a much more abundant clone is one base away. The rearrangement links TRBV5-5 to TRBJ2-3; possible D gene TRBD1, 5 bases. Germline CDR1 is SGHKS and CDR2 is YYEKEE (reference sequence). This CDR3 is 15 amino acids long. The CDR3 sequence: CANSDTGRPTDTQYF. The CDR3 DNA is TGTGCCAACAGCGACACAGGAAGACCCACAGATACGCAGTATTTT. Supplemented by reference TRBV5-5 and TRBJ2-3, the full variable domain reads DAGVTQSPTHLIKTRGQQVTLRCSPISGHKSVSWYQQVLGQGPQFIFQYYEKEERGRGNFPDRFSARQFPNYSSELNVNALLLGDSALYLCANSDTGRPTDTQYFGPGTRLTVL.

Turning to this clonotype: A much larger clone lies a single base off, so this may be a read error. The CDR3 protein is CASRGVESTDTLYF. The CDR3 bases are TGTGCCAGCAGGGGGGTAGAGAGCACAGATACGCTGTATTTT. This rearrangement joins TRBV6-2 or TRBV6-3 to TRBJ2-3, with D perhaps being TRBD1 or TRBD2 (5 bases each). The CDR3 is 14 amino acids. The germline CDR1 and CDR2 sequences are MNHEY and SVGEGT.

In its sample, this clonotype was seen many times. V gene TRBV6-2 or TRBV6-3 combines with J gene TRBJ2-2, with D possibly TRBD2 on 5 matching bases. From germline, CDR1 is MNHEY and CDR2 SVGEGT. Trimming pared 6 bases from V and 1 base from J, leaving 12 bases between. The CDR3 is 15 residues long. The DNA of the CDR3 is TGTGCCAGCAGACGAAGCGGACTGAACACCGGGGAGCTGTTTTTT. The encoded protein is CASRRSGLNTGELFF.